This T cell receptor (beta chain) was recovered during a study of T cells after yellow fever vaccination. MiXCR, run by TCRdb on the 5' RACE reads, gives a single entry per CDR3 protein. The table has 150,000 to 200,000 distinct CDR3 sequences, around 9.7% seen once. Germline V gene lookup returns CDR1 MNHEY and CDR2 SMNVEV (reference sequence). The V and J ends lost 0 bases and 1 base respectively, with 9 bases between them. This CDR3 spans 15 amino acids. This chain uses TRBV27 with TRBJ2-5; D not resolved. Sequencing used CD8+ T cells sorted from PBMCs, obtained 45 days after the yellow fever booster vaccination. The clonotype was recovered from a young man who received the YFV17D yellow fever vaccine. CDR3 nucleotide sequence: TGTGCCAGCAGTTTATCGGGCGCGTTCCAAGAGACCCAGTACTTC. This encodes CASSLSGAFQETQYF.